This TCR beta chain was captured in a study of blood T cell repertoires in COVID-19. Study at large: The cDNA or gDNA used as material had been derived from T cells, B-cell-depleted T cells, or PBMCs.

This clone was seen just once. The germline gives CDR1 SGHAT, CDR2 FQNNGV. The V end was cut by 7 bases, the J end by 6 bases, with 22 bases between. The CDR3 has 15 residues. Measured with immunoSEQ multiplex PCR; TCRdb has only the in-frame clones, and not every one. The top ten hold roughly 19% of the sample, which has about 170,000 clones, around 88% seen once. This TCR derives from a woman in her seventies who had recovered from COVID-19. This sequence joins TRBV11-2 and TRBJ2-7, with a tentative D call TRBD2 (6 bases). Sequenced: peripheral blood. Here the CDR3 DNA reads TGTGCCAGCACCCCCAGCGTCGGGAGAGGTCGCGAGCAGTACTTC. This gives the protein CASTPSVGRGREQYF.